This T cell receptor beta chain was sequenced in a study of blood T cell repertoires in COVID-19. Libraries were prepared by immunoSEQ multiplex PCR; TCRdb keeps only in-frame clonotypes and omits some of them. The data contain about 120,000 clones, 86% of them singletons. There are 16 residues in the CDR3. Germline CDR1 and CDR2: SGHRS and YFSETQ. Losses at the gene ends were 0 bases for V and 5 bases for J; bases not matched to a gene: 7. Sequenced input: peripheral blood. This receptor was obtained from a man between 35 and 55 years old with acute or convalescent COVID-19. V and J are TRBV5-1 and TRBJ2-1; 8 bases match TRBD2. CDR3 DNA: TGCGCCAGCAGCTTGGGGCGGGAGGTTGGGAACAATGAGCAGTTCTTC. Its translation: CASSLGREVGNNEQFF. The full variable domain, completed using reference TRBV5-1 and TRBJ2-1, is KAGVTQTPRYLIKTRGQQVTLSCSPISGHRSVSWYQQTPGQGLQFLFEYFSETQRNKGNFPGRFSGRQFSNSRSEMNVSTLELGDSALYLCASSLGREVGNNEQFFGPGTRLTVL.